What follows is one T cell receptor (beta chain) and its context. Its antigen is not identified. The study ran its PCR with 60 Vbeta and 13 Jbeta primers. The table came from immunoSEQ multiplex PCR; TCRdb's copy has only in-frame clones and leaves some out. This table holds approximately 100,000 clones, roughly 80% found once. The data stem from a study of cytomegalovirus exposure and HLA in healthy donors. General study points: The study put 150 or so TCR beta chains on its list as cytomegalovirus-associated.

The source is a female donor in good health and CMV-seropositive. Sequencing used PBMCs.

The CDR3 here is CASSFDSNEKLFF. DNA for the CDR3: TGCGCCAGCAGCTTCGACAGCAATGAAAAACTGTTTTTT. J is TRBJ1-4 and V is TRBV5-1; possibly TRBD1 for D (5 bases). This CDR3 contains 13 residues. V was shortened by 2 bases and J by 5 bases, with 7 bases between the two germline ends. Germline V gene lookup returns CDR1 SGHRS and CDR2 YFSETQ.